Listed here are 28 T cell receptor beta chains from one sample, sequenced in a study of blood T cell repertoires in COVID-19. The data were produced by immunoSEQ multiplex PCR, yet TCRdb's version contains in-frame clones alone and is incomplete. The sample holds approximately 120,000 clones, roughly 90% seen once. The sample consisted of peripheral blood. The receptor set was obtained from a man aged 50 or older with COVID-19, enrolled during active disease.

Here the CDR3 reads CASSLGTGIGQPQHF. CDR3 DNA: TGTGCCAGCAGCTTAGGGACAGGGATCGGGCAGCCCCAGCATTTT. The chain couples TRBV7-6 to TRBJ1-5; 8 nucleotides match TRBD1. V shed 1 base and J 7 bases; nucleotides not matched to a gene: 6. The germline CDR1 and CDR2 sequences are SGHVS and FNYEAQ. CDR3 length: 15 residues.

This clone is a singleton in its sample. DNA of the CDR3: TGTGCCATCAGGGCCGCGGGACAGGGAACCTACGAGCAGTACGTC. It codes for CAIRAAGQGTYEQYV. This chain joins TRBV10-3 and TRBJ2-7, with 9 bases identical to TRBD1. CDR3 length equals 15 residues. Germline values: CDR1 ENHRY, CDR2 SYGVKD. Trimming at V came to 6 bases and at J to 2 bases, leaving 8 bases not matched to a gene.

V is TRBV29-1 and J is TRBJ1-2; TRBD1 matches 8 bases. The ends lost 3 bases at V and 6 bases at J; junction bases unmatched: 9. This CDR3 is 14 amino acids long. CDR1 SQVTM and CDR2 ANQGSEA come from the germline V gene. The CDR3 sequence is CSVDRQGAWNGYTF. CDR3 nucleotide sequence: TGCAGCGTTGATCGGCAGGGGGCTTGGAATGGCTACACCTTC.

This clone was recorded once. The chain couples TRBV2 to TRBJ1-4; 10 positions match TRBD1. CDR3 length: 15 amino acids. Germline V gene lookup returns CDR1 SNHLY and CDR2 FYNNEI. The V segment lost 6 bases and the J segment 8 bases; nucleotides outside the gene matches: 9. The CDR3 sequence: CASRKPGQGMEKLFF. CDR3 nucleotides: TGTGCCAGCAGAAAACCGGGACAGGGGATGGAAAAACTGTTTTTT.

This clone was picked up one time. In DNA, the CDR3 is TGTGCCAGCAGGATAGCGGGGGCGAACACCGGGGAGCTGTTTTTT. Translated: CASRIAGANTGELFF. The V gene is TRBV7-9, the J gene TRBJ2-2, with TRBD2 matching 9 bases. Germline V gives CDR1 SEHNR, CDR2 FQNEAQ (reference sequence). The CDR3 is made up of 15 amino acids. With 6 bases clipped from V and 0 bases from J, the junction kept 2 bases outside the gene matches.

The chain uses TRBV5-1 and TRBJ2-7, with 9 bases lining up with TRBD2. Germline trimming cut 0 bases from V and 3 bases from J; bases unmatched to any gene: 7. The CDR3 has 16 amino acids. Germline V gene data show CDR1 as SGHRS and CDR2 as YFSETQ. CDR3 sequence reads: CASSLAGSGGYYEQYV. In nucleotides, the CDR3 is TGCGCCAGCAGCTTGGCAGGTAGCGGGGGTTACTACGAGCAGTACGTC.

The CDR3 sequence: CASSSQGVSTDTQYF. The CDR3 nucleotides read TGTGCCAGCAGCTCACAGGGGGTTAGCACAGATACGCAGTATTTT. The chain links TRBV7-2 to TRBJ2-3, with 8 bases that match TRBD1. This CDR3 has 15 residues. V gave up 4 bases and J gave up 0 bases; unmatched junction bases: 3. The V gene's germline CDR1 is SGHTA and CDR2 FQGNSA.

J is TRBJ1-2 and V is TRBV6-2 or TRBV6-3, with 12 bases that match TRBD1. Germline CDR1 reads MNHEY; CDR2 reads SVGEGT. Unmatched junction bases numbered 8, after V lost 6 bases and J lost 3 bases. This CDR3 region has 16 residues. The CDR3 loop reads CASSPTGTGGDYGYTF. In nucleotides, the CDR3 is TGTGCCAGCAGCCCTACAGGGACAGGGGGCGACTATGGCTACACCTTC.

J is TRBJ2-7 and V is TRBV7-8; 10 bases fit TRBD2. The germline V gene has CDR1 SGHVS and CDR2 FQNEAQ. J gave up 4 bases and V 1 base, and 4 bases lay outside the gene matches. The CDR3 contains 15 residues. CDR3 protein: CASSLDGTSDYEQYV. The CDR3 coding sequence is TGTGCCAGCAGCTTAGATGGGACTAGCGATTACGAGCAGTACGTC.

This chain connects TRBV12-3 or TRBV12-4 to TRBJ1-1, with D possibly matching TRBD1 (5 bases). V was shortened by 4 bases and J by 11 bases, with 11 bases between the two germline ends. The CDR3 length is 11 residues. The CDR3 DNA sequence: TGTGCCAGCAGTTCAGGGTTTAAGGCTTTCTTT. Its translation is CASSSGFKAFF.

The CDR3 here is CASAGLAGFADTQYF. The DNA for the CDR3 is TGCGCCAGCGCCGGACTAGCGGGATTCGCAGATACGCAGTATTTT. V and J are TRBV5-1 and TRBJ2-3, with 12 bases fitting TRBD2. The CDR3 has 15 amino acids. The V gene end was trimmed by 7 bases and the J gene end by 4 bases; junction bases not matched to a gene: 7. CDR1 is SGHRS and CDR2 is YFSETQ in the germline V gene.

The DNA of the CDR3 is TGTGCCAGCAGTGGGTCTAGGGAGGGGAAAATTGAGCCCCAGCATTTT. This codes for CASSGSREGKIEPQHF. J is TRBJ1-5 and V is TRBV6-4; maybe TRBD1 (5 bases). The CDR3 covers 16 residues. The V and J ends lost 4 bases and 8 bases respectively, with 21 bases between them. Germline V CDR1 and CDR2: MRHNA, SNTAGT.

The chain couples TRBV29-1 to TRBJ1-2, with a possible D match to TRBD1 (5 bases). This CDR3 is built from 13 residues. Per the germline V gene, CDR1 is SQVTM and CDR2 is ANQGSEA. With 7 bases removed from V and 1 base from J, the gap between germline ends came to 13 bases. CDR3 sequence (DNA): TGCAGCGCCATCAAGGGGATTAACTATGGCTACACCTTC. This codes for CSAIKGINYGYTF.

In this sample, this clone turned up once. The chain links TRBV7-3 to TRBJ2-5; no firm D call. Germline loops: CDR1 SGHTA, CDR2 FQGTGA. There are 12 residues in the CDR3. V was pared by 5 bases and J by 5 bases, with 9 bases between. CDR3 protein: CASSPPRETQYF. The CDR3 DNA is TGTGCCAGCAGCCCTCCTAGGGAGACCCAGTACTTC.

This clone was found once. The CDR3: CASSLVEYTQYF. CDR3 nucleotides: TGTGCCAGCAGCTTAGTTGAGTATACGCAGTATTTT. J is TRBJ2-3 and V is TRBV7-9; D ambiguous. With 1 base removed from V and 7 bases from J, the gap between germline ends came to 6 bases. The CDR3 extends over 12 amino acids. The germline CDR1 and CDR2 sequences are SEHNR and FQNEAQ (reference sequence).

The CDR3: CASKRQGVYNEQFF. CDR3 coding DNA: TGTGCCAGTAAGCGCCAGGGGGTTTACAATGAGCAGTTCTTC. V is TRBV19 and J is TRBJ2-1, with 7 bases identical to TRBD1. The germline V gene has CDR1 LNHDA and CDR2 SQIVND (reference sequence). With 7 bases clipped from V and 4 bases from J, the junction kept 7 bases outside the gene matches. This CDR3 comprises 14 residues.

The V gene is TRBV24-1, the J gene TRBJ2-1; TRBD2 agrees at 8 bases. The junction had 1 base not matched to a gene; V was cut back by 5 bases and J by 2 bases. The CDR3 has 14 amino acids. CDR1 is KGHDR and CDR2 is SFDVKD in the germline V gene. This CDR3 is CATSVSGTYNEQFF. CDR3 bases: TGTGCCACCAGTGTTAGCGGGACCTACAATGAGCAGTTCTTC.

The CDR3 coding sequence is TGTGCCAGCAGCACCAGCGGAGGGGGCACAGATACGCAGTATTTT. Translated: CASSTSGGGTDTQYF. The gene calls are TRBV9 and TRBJ2-3, with D maybe TRBD2 (6 bases). CDR1 is SGDLS, CDR2 YYNGEE, per germline. This CDR3 has 15 residues. The V end was cut by 4 bases, the J end by 1 base, with 13 bases between.

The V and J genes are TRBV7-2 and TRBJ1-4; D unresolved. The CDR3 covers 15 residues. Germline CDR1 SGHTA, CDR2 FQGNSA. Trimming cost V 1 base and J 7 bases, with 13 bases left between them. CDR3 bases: TGTGCCAGCAGCTTAGATGGTGGAGGGAGTGAAAAACTGTTTTTT. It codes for CASSLDGGGSEKLFF.

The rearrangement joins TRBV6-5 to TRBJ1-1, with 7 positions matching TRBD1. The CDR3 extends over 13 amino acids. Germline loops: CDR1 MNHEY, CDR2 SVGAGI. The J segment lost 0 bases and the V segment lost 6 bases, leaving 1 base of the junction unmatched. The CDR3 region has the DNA TGTGCCAGCAGGCAGGGGGTGAACACTGAAGCTTTCTTT. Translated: CASRQGVNTEAFF.

CDR3 nucleotides: TGTGCCAGCAGCTTGGGAGGGGGAGAGACCCAGTACTTC. This sequence encodes CASSLGGGETQYF. The V call is TRBV5-6, the J call TRBJ2-5; D perhaps matches TRBD1 (6 bases). V lost 0 bases to trimming and J lost 4 bases, with 7 bases between them. Germline V lookup: CDR1 SGHDT, CDR2 YYEEEE. The CDR3 runs to 13 residues.

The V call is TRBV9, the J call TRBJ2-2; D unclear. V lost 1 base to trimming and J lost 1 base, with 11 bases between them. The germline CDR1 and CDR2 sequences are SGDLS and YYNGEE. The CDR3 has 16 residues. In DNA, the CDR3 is TGTGCCAGCAGCGTATCCCCGAACAAGAACACCGGGGAGCTGTTTTTT. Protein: CASSVSPNKNTGELFF.

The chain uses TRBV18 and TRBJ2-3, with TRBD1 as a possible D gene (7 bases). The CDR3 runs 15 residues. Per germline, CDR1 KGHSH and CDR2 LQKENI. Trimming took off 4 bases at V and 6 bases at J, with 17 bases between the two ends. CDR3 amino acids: CASSLSEGAMDTQYF. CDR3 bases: TGTGCCAGCTCACTCTCGGAGGGGGCAATGGATACGCAGTATTTT.

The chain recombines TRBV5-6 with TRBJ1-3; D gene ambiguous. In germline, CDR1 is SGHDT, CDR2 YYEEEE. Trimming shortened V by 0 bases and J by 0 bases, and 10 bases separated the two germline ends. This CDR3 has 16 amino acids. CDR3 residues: CASSLAGGGSGNTIYF. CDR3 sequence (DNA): TGTGCCAGCAGCTTGGCAGGCGGAGGCTCTGGAAACACCATATATTTT.

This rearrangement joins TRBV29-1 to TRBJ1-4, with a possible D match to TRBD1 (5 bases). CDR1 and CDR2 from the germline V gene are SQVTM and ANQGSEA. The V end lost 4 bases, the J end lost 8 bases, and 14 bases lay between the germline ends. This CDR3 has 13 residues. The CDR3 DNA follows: TGCAGCGTTGGGGGCAGGGCAGGCGAAAAACTGTTTTTT. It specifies CSVGGRAGEKLFF.

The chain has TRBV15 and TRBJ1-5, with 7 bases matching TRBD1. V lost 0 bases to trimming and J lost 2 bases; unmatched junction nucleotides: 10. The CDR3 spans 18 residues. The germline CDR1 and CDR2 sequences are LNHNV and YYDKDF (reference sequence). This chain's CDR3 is CATSRDSNTGVGNQPQHF. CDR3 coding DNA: TGTGCCACCAGCAGAGACTCCAATACAGGGGTCGGCAATCAGCCCCAGCATTTT.

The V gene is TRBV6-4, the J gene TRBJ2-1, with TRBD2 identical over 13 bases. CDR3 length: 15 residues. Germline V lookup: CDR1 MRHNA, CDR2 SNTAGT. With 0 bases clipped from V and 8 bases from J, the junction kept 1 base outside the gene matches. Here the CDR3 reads CASSDSLAGGHEQFF. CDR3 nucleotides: TGTGCCAGCAGTGACTCACTAGCGGGAGGGCATGAGCAGTTCTTC.

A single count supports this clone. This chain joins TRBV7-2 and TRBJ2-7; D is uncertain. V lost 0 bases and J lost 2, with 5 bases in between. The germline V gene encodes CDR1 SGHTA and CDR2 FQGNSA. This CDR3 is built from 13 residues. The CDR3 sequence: CASSLASTYEQYF. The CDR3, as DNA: TGTGCCAGCAGCTTAGCTTCCACCTACGAGCAGTACTTC.